This T cell receptor (beta chain) was obtained from a study of CD8 T cells in Susac syndrome. Germline CDR1 and CDR2: MNHEY and SVGAGI. Deletions cut 7 bases from V and 4 bases from J, with 11 bases between. This CDR3 is 13 amino acids long. A quantity of about 0.45 to 1 ug RNA underwent reverse transcription using random hexamers. Across 54 Vbeta and 13 Jbeta, immunoSEQ multiplex PCR amplified TCR beta CDR3. In TCRdb, the immunoSEQ multiplex PCR reads were re-called with MiXCR into one record per CDR3 protein. The repertoire consists of under 200,000 distinct CDR3 sequences, with under 95% occurring once and the leading ten covering over 0.095%.

The V and J genes are TRBV6-5 and TRBJ2-1, with a tentative D call TRBD2 (6 bases). The sequenced material came from CD4+ T cells from PBMCs. The clonotype comes from a human donor with Susac syndrome. The CDR3 protein is CASKRGGYNEQFF. CDR3 nucleotides: TGTGCCAGCAAGAGGGGAGGTTACAATGAGCAGTTCTTC.